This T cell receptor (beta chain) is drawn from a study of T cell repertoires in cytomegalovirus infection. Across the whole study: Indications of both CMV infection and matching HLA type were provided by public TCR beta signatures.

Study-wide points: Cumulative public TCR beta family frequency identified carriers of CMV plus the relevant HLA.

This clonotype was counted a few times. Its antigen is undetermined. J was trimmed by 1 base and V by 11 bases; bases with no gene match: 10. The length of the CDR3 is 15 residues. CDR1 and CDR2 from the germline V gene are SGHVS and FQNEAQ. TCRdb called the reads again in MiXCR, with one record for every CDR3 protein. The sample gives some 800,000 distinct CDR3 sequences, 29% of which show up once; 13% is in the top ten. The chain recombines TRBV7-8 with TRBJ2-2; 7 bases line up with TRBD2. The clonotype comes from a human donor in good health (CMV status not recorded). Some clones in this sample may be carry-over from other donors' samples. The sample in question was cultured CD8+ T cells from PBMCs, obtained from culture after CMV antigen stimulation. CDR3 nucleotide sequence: TGTGCCTCGGAGAATGGCGGGGGGAACACCGGGGAGCTGTTTTTT. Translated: CASENGGGNTGELFF. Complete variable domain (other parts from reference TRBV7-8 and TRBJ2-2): GAGVSQSPRYKVAKRGQDVALRCDPISGHVSLFWYQQALGQGPEFLTYFQNEAQLDKSGLPSDRFFAERPEGSVSTLKIQRTQQEDSAVYLCASENGGGNTGELFFGEGSRLTVL.